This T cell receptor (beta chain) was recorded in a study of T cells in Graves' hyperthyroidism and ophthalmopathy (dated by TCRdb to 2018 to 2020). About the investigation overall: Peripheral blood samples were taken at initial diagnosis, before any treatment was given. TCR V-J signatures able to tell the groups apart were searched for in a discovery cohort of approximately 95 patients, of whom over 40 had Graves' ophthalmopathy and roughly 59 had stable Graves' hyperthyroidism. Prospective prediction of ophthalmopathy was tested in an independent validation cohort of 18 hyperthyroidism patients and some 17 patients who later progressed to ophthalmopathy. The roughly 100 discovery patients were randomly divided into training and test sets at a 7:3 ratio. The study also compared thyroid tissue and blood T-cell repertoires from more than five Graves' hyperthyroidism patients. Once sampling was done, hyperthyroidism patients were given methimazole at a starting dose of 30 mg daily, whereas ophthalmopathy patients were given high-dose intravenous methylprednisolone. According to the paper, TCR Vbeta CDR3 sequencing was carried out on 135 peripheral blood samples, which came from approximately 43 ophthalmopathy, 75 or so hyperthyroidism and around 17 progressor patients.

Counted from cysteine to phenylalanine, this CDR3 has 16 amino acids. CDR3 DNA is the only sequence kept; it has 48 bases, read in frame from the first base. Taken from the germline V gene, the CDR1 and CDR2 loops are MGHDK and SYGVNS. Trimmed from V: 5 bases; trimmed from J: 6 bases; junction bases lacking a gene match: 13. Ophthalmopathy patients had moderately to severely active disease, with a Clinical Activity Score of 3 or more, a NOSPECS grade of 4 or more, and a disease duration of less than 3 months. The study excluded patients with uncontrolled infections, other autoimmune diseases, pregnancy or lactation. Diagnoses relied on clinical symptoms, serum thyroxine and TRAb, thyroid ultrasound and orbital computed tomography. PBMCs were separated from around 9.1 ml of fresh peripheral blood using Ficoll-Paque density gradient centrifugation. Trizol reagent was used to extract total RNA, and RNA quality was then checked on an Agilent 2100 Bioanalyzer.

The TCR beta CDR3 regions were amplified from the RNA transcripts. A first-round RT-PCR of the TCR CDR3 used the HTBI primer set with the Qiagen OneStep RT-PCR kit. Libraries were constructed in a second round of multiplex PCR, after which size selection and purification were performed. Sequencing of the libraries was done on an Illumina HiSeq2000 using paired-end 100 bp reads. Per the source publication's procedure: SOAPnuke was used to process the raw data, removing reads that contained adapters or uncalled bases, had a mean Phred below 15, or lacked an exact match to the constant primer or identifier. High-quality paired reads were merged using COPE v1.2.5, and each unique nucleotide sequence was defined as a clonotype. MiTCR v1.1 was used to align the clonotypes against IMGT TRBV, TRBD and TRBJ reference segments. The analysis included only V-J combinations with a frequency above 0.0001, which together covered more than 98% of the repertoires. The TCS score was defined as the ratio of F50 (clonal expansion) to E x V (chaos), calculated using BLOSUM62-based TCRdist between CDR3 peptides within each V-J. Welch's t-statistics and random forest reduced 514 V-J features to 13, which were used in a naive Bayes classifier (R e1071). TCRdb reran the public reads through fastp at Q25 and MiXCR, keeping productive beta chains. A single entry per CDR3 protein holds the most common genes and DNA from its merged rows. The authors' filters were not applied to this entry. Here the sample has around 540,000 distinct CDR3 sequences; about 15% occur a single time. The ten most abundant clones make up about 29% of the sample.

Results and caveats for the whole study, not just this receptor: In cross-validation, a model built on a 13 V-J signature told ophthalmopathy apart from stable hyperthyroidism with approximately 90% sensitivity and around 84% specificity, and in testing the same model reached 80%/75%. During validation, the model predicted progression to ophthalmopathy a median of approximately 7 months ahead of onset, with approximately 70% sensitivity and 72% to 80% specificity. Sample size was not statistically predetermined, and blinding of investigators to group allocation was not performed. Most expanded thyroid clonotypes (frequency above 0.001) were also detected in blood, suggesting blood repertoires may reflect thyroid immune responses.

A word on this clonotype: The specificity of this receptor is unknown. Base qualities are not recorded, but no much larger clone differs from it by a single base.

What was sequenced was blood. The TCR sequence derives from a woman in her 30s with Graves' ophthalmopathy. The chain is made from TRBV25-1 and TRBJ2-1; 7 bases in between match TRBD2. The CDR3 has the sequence CASSPGRREGPNEQFF. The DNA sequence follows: TGTGCCAGCAGTCCCGGGCGCAGGGAGGGACCCAATGAGCAGTTCTTC.